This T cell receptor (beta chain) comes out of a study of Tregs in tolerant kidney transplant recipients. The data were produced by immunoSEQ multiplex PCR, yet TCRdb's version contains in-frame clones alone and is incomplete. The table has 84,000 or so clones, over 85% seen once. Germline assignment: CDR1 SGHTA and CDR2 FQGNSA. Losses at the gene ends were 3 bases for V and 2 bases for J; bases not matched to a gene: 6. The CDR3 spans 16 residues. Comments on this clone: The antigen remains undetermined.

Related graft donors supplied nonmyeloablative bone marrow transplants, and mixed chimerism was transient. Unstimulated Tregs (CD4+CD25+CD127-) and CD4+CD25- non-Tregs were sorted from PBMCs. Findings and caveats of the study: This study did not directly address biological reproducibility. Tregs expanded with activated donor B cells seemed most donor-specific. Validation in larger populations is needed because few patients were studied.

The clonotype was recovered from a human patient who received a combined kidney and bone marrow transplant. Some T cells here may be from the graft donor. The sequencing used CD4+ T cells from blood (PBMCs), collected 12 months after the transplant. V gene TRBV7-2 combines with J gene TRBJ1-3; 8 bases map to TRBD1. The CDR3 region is CASSFTPDRAGNTIYF. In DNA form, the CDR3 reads TGTGCCAGCAGCTTCACCCCGGACAGGGCTGGAAACACCATATATTTT.